The rows below give T cell receptor beta chains drawn from one sample of a study of CD8 T cells in ankylosing spondylitis. TCRdb reprocessed the 5' RACE reads via MiXCR and lists one record per CDR3 protein. Of 200,000 or so distinct CDR3 sequences listed, about 18% were seen once; the top ten hold around 4.1%. The sequencing input was blood, either unsorted or a sorted T cell fraction (not recorded which). Source of these receptors: a male donor aged 10-35 years with ankylosing spondylitis or in good health (not recorded which). CDR3s include the opening cysteine and the closing phenylalanine or tryptophan. The order of the fields is J gene, V gene, D gene, clone size, CDR3 protein, CDR3 DNA. D genes are given only for firm matches. The size of a clone is reported for some rows only, either as once, few or many, or as a class for expanded clones.

J: TRBJ2-1; V: TRBV10-3; D: -; size: many; CDR3: CAISETSLDEQFF; DNA: TGTGCCATCAGTGAGACTAGCCTCGATGAGCAGTTCTTC
J: TRBJ1-1; V: TRBV6-6; D: -; size: -; CDR3: CASRRGEPAAFF; DNA: TGTGCCAGCAGGCGGGGGGAACCCGCAGCTTTCTTT
J: TRBJ2-1; V: TRBV12-5; D: -; size: many; CDR3: CASGLDNEQFF; DNA: TGTGCTAGTGGTTTGGATAATGAGCAGTTCTTC
J: TRBJ1-1; V: TRBV29-1; D: TRBD1; size: many; CDR3: CSVALDRGRTEAFF; DNA: TGCAGCGTTGCCCTGGACAGGGGTAGGACTGAAGCTTTCTTT
J: TRBJ1-1; V: TRBV5-1; D: -; size: many; CDR3: CASSPGLDTEAFF; DNA: TGCGCCAGCAGCCCGGGACTGGATACTGAAGCTTTCTTT
J: TRBJ2-1; V: TRBV5-1; D: -; size: many; CDR3: CASSLGLAHDNEQFF; DNA: TGCGCCAGCAGCTTGGGGCTAGCCCACGACAATGAGCAGTTCTTC
J: TRBJ2-1; V: TRBV5-5; D: TRBD2; size: many; CDR3: CASSLSTSGRNEQFF; DNA: TGTGCCAGCAGCTTGTCGACTAGCGGGAGGAATGAGCAGTTCTTC
J: TRBJ2-7; V: TRBV2; D: TRBD1; size: -; CDR3: CASSGTVDEQYF; DNA: TGTGCCAGCAGCGGGACAGTTGACGAGCAGTACTTC
J: TRBJ2-5; V: TRBV3-1; D: -; size: -; CDR3: CASSQLKGEETQYF; DNA: TGTGCCAGCAGCCAACTCAAAGGGGAGGAGACCCAGTACTTC
J: TRBJ2-2; V: TRBV29-1; D: TRBD1; size: many; CDR3: CSALRGGQGSSNTGELFF; DNA: TGCAGCGCCCTTCGGGGGGGACAGGGGTCCTCGAACACCGGGGAGCTGTTTTTT
J: TRBJ2-1; V: TRBV7-2; D: -; size: many; CDR3: CASSLDLAAAQFF; DNA: TGTGCCAGCAGCTTAGACCTCGCGGCGGCGCAGTTCTTC
J: TRBJ2-3; V: TRBV10-1; D: TRBD2; size: -; CDR3: CASTASGSQSDTQYF; DNA: TGCGCCAGCACTGCTAGCGGGAGTCAGTCAGATACGCAGTATTTT
J: TRBJ2-1; V: TRBV27; D: TRBD2; size: -; CDR3: CTTSGIYNEQFF; DNA: TGTACTACTAGCGGGATCTACAATGAGCAGTTCTTC
J: TRBJ2-1; V: TRBV7-6; D: TRBD2; size: many; CDR3: CASSLDLGGGYEQFF; DNA: TGTGCCAGCAGCTTAGACCTAGGCGGGGGTTATGAGCAGTTCTTC
J: TRBJ2-7; V: TRBV13; D: -; size: -; CDR3: CASSAGGSGQYF; DNA: TGTGCCAGCTCGGCAGGGGGGTCAGGGCAGTACTTC
J: TRBJ2-1; V: TRBV25-1; D: TRBD1; size: many; CDR3: CASSPDRGAYNEQFF; DNA: TGTGCCAGCAGTCCGGACAGGGGGGCCTACAATGAGCAGTTCTTC
J: TRBJ1-1; V: TRBV27; D: -; size: many; CDR3: CASRPLDRLNTEAFF; DNA: TGTGCCAGCAGACCTCTAGACAGATTGAACACTGAAGCTTTCTTT
J: TRBJ2-6; V: TRBV12-3/TRBV12-4; D: -; size: many; CDR3: CASSLRRSSGANVLTF; DNA: TGTGCCAGCAGTTTAAGACGGAGCTCTGGGGCCAACGTCCTGACTTTC
J: TRBJ1-2; V: TRBV12-3/TRBV12-4; D: -; size: many; CDR3: CASSPRGGGFGVYGYTF; DNA: TGTGCCAGCAGTCCCCGGGGGGGGGGTTTTGGTGTCTATGGCTACACCTTC
J: TRBJ1-1; V: TRBV20-1; D: -; size: once; CDR3: CSAREPPGAFF; DNA: TGCAGTGCTAGAGAGCCACCGGGGGCTTTCTTT
J: TRBJ2-6; V: TRBV12-3/TRBV12-4; D: TRBD1; size: -; CDR3: CASSSGTGAGANVLTF; DNA: TGTGCCAGCAGTTCCGGGACAGGGGCTGGGGCCAACGTCCTGACTTTC
J: TRBJ2-5; V: TRBV18; D: TRBD1; size: -; CDR3: CASSPRERQGAETQYF; DNA: TGTGCCAGCTCACCACGAGAGCGGCAGGGGGCAGAGACCCAGTACTTC
J: TRBJ2-5; V: TRBV29-1; D: -; size: many; CDR3: CSVGSRGRTQYF; DNA: TGCAGCGTTGGTAGTCGAGGTCGGACCCAGTACTTC
J: TRBJ2-3; V: TRBV27; D: -; size: many; CDR3: CASSSPGFGTDTQYF; DNA: TGTGCCAGCAGTTCCCCGGGTTTCGGGACAGATACGCAGTATTTT
J: TRBJ2-3; V: TRBV5-1; D: TRBD1; size: many; CDR3: CASSLDRQGTDTQYF; DNA: TGCGCCAGCAGCCTTGATCGACAGGGCACGGATACGCAGTATTTT
J: TRBJ2-2; V: TRBV5-1; D: -; size: many; CDR3: CASSLGGIDTGELFF; DNA: TGCGCCAGCAGCTTAGGGGGAATTGACACCGGGGAGCTGTTTTTT
J: TRBJ2-7; V: TRBV12-3/TRBV12-4; D: -; size: many; CDR3: CASSLRVYEQYF; DNA: TGTGCCAGCAGTTTAAGGGTCTACGAGCAGTACTTC
J: TRBJ1-2; V: TRBV20-1; D: -; size: -; CDR3: CSARRGANYGYTF; DNA: TGCAGTGCTAGACGGGGGGCTAACTATGGCTACACCTTC
J: TRBJ2-7; V: TRBV11-2; D: TRBD2; size: many; CDR3: CASSREGQEPSYEQYF; DNA: TGTGCCAGCAGCCGGGAGGGGCAGGAACCTTCCTACGAGCAGTACTTC
J: TRBJ2-7; V: TRBV10-3; D: TRBD1; size: -; CDR3: CAAQGQGSYEQYF; DNA: TGTGCCGCCCAGGGACAGGGCTCCTACGAGCAGTACTTC
J: TRBJ1-5; V: TRBV6-5; D: -; size: -; CDR3: CASSYSRGIDSNQPQHF; DNA: TGTGCCAGCAGTTACTCGAGAGGGATAGATAGCAATCAGCCCCAGCATTTT
J: TRBJ2-5; V: TRBV20-1; D: -; size: many; CDR3: CSAEAYQETQYF; DNA: TGCAGTGCTGAAGCGTACCAAGAGACCCAGTACTTC
J: TRBJ2-2; V: TRBV6-2/TRBV6-3; D: -; size: many; CDR3: CASRTRGDRIFTGELFF; DNA: TGTGCCAGCAGAACTAGGGGAGACAGGATATTCACCGGGGAGCTGTTTTTT
J: TRBJ2-4; V: TRBV4-2; D: -; size: -; CDR3: CASSQGGPGMPAKNIQYF; DNA: TGTGCCAGCAGCCAAGGAGGGCCGGGGATGCCAGCCAAAAACATTCAGTACTTC
J: TRBJ1-1; V: TRBV11-3; D: -; size: many; CDR3: CASSLGSIGVDTEAFF; DNA: TGTGCCAGCAGCTTAGGGTCTATTGGGGTAGACACTGAAGCTTTCTTT
J: TRBJ2-5; V: TRBV20-1; D: -; size: many; CDR3: CSVFLAEKETQYF; DNA: TGCAGTGTCTTCCTAGCCGAAAAAGAGACCCAGTACTTC
J: TRBJ1-4; V: TRBV7-8; D: -; size: many; CDR3: CASSQHGANEKLFF; DNA: TGTGCCAGCAGCCAACATGGGGCTAATGAAAAACTGTTTTTT
J: TRBJ2-5; V: TRBV5-1; D: -; size: many; CDR3: CASSLRWSAQETQYF; DNA: TGCGCCAGCAGCTTGAGATGGAGCGCCCAAGAGACCCAGTACTTC
J: TRBJ2-2; V: TRBV29-1; D: -; size: many; CDR3: CSVCVRGAGELFF; DNA: TGCAGCGTTTGCGTTAGGGGCGCCGGGGAGCTGTTTTTT
J: TRBJ1-5; V: TRBV7-8; D: -; size: many; CDR3: CASSLEVRNNQPQHF; DNA: TGTGCCAGCAGCTTAGAGGTCAGGAACAATCAGCCCCAGCATTTT
J: TRBJ2-3; V: TRBV20-1; D: -; size: many; CDR3: CSARLGSPHTPQYF; DNA: TGCAGTGCTAGATTGGGCAGCCCTCATACCCCCCAGTATTTT
J: TRBJ2-3; V: TRBV11-3; D: -; size: -; CDR3: CASSLGVADSTDTQYF; DNA: TGTGCCAGCAGCTTAGGGGTTGCGGATAGCACAGATACGCAGTATTTT